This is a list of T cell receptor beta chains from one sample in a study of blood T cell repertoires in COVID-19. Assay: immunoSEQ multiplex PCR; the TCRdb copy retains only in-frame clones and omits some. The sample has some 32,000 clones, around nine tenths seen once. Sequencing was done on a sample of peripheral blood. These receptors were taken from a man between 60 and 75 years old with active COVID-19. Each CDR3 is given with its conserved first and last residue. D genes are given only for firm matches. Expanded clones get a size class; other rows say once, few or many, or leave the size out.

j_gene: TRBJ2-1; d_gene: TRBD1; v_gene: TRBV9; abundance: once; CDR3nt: TGTGCCAGCAGCAGATCCCAGGGGGGACAGGGGGCGGGCAATGAGCAGTTCTTC; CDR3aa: CASSRSQGGQGAGNEQFF
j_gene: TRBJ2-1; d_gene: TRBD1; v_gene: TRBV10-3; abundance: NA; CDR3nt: TGTGCCATCAGCTCCGGACAGGGGGCGGGTGAGCAGTTCTTC; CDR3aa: CAISSGQGAGEQFF
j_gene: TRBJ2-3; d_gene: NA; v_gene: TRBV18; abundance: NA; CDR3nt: TGTGCCAGCTCCGCTACAGCCACAGATACGCAGTATTTT; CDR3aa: CASSATATDTQYF
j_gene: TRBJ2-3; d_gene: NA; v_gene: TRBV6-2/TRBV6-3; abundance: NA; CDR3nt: TGTGCCAGCAGTTACGGTTCAGGGACAGATACGCAGTATTTT; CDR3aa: CASSYGSGTDTQYF
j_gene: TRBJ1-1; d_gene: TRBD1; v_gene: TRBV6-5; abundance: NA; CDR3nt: TGTGCCAGCAGACAGGGGGCGGACACTGAAGCTTTCTTT; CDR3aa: CASRQGADTEAFF
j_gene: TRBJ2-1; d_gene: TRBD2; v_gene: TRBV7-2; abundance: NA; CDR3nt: TGTGCCAGCAGCCCCGGGACTAGCGGGAGGCCAAATGAGCAGTTCTTC; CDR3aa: CASSPGTSGRPNEQFF
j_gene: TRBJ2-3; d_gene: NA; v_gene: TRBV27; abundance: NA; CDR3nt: TGTGCCAGCAGCCGGACTCTCGACACAGATACGCAGTATTTT; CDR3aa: CASSRTLDTDTQYF
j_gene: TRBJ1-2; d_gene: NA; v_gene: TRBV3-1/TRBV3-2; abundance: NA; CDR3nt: TGTGCCAGCAGCCAAGAGATAGGGGCGAACTATGGCTACACCTTC; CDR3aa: CASSQEIGANYGYTF
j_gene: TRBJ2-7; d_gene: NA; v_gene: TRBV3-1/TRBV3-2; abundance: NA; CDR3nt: TGTGCCAGCAGCCCTCTCGTGGGACTCTCCTACGAGCAGTACTTC; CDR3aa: CASSPLVGLSYEQYF
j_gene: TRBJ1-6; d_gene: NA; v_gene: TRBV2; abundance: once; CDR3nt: TGTGCCAGCAGTGAAGTCCGAACGGGGAATTCACCCCTCCACTTT; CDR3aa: CASSEVRTGNSPLHF
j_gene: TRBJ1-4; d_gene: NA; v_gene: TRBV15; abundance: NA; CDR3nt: TGTGCCACCAGCAGAGATCTAGGGGGGGGCCAAGAAAAACTGTTTTTT; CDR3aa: CATSRDLGGGQEKLFF
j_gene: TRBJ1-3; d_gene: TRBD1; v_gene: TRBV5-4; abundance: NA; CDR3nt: TGTGCCAGCAGCCCCGGGACAGGGATCTCTGGAAACACCATATATTTT; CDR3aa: CASSPGTGISGNTIYF
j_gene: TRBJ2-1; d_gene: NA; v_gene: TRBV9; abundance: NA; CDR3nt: TGTGCCAGCAGCGTAGTTGGGAGCTCCTACAATGAGCAGTTCTTC; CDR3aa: CASSVVGSSYNEQFF
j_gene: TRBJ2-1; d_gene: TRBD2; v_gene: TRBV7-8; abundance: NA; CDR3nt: TGTGCCAGCACCGAGGGCGGGGGTGAGCAGTTCTTC; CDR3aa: CASTEGGGEQFF
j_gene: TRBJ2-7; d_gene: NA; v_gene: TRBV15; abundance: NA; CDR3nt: TGTGCCACCAGCAGCCCAGGGCCCTCCTACGAGCAGTACTTC; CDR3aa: CATSSPGPSYEQYF
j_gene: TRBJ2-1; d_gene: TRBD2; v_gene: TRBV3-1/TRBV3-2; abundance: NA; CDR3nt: TGTGCCAGCAGCTTGATAACCGGGACTAGCGGGAGGAATGAGCAGTTCTTC; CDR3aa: CASSLITGTSGRNEQFF
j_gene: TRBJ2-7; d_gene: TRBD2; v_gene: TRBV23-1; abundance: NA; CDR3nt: TGCGCCAGCAGTCAAATACTAGCGGGGCCACTCTACGAGCAGTACTTC; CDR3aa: CASSQILAGPLYEQYF
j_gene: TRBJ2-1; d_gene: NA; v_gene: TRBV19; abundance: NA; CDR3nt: TGTGCCAGTGTTCTCGACAATGAGCAGTTCTTC; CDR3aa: CASVLDNEQFF
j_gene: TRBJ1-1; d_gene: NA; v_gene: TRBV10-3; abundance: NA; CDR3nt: TGTGCCATCAGTCTGGAGGGCACCACTGAAGCTTTCTTT; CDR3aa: CAISLEGTTEAFF
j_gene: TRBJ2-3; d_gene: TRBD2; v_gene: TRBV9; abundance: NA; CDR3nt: TGTGCCAGCAGCGGAACTAGCGGGAGAACAGATACGCAGTATTTT; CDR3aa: CASSGTSGRTDTQYF
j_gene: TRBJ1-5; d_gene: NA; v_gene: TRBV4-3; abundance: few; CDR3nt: TGCGCCAGCAGCCAAGAGGGGGGTGGAAATCAGCCCCAGCATTTT; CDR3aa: CASSQEGGGNQPQHF
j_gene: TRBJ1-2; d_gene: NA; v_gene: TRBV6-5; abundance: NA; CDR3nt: TGTGCCAGCGTAGGGGTAGATGGCTACACCTTC; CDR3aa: CASVGVDGYTF
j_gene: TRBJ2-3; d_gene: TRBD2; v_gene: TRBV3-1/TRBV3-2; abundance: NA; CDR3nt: TGTGCCAGCAGCCAAGATCTCCAGCGGGAGAGTCCAGATACGCAGTATTTT; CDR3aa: CASSQDLQRESPDTQYF
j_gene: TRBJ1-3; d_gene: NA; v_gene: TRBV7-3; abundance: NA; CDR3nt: TGTGCCAGCAGCTTAACCGGCGGTGCCTCTGGAAACACCATATATTTT; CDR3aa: CASSLTGGASGNTIYF
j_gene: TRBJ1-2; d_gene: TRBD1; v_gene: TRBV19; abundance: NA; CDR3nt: TGTGCCAGTAGTATGGGGACCGGACAGGGGGTGCGCTACACCTTC; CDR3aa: CASSMGTGQGVRYTF
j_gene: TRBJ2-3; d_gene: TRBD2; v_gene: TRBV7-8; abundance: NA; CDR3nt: TGTGCCAGCAGCCGGGGACTAGCGGGTAACACAGATACGCAGTATTTT; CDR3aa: CASSRGLAGNTDTQYF
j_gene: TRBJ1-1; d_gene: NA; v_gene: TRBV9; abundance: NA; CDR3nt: TGTGCCAGCAGCGTAGGGCTCAGTACCTTGAACACTGAAGCTTTCTTT; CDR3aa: CASSVGLSTLNTEAFF
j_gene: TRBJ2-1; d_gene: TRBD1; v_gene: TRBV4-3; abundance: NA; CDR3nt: TGCGCCAGCAGCCGGCAGGGACAGGGGGTTCATGAGCAGTTCTTC; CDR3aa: CASSRQGQGVHEQFF
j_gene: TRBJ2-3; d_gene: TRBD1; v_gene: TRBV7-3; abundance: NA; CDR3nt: TGTGCCAGCAGCGCGGACAGGGGCACAGATACGCAGTATTTT; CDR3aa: CASSADRGTDTQYF
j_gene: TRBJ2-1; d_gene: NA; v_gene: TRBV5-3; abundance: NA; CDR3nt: TGTGCCAGAAGCTGGCCGACATCTATCTACAATGAGCAGTTCTTC; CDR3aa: CARSWPTSIYNEQFF
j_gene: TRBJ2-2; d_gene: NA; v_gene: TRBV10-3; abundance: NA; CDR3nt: TGTGCCATCTCGACACCAAACACCGGGGAGCTGTTTTTT; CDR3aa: CAISTPNTGELFF
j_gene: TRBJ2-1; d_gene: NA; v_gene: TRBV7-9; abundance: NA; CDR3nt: TGTGCCAGCAGCCGACAGACAGGCAATGAGCAGTTCTTC; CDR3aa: CASSRQTGNEQFF
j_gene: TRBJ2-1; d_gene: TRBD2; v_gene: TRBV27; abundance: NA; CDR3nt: TGTGCCAGCAGTTTATCGAGGACTAGCGGGGGGGCGGGTGAGCAGTTCTTC; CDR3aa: CASSLSRTSGGAGEQFF
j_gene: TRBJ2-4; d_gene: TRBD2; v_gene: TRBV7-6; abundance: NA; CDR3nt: TGTGCCAGCAGCTTAGACAGCGGGGGGAACATTCAGTACTTC; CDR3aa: CASSLDSGGNIQYF
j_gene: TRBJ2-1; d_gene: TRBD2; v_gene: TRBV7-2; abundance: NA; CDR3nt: TGTGCCAGCAGCTTAGACGTGGGAGGGTACAATGAGCAGTTCTTC; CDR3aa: CASSLDVGGYNEQFF
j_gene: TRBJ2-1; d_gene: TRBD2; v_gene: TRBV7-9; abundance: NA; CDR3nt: TGTGCCAGCAGCCCCCCGGGACTAGCGGGAGGGTACAATGAGCAGTTCTTC; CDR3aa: CASSPPGLAGGYNEQFF
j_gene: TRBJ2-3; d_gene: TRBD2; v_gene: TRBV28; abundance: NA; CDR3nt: TGTGCCAGCAGTTTAGCTAGCGGGGAGACAGATACGCAGTATTTT; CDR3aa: CASSLASGETDTQYF
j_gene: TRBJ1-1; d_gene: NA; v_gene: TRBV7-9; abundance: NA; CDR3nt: TGTGCCAGCAGCTTAGAGCAGGGCATGAACACTGAAGCTTTCTTT; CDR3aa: CASSLEQGMNTEAFF
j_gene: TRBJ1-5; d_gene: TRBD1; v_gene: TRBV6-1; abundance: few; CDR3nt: TGTGCCAGCGGGCAGGGGGCGAATCAGCCCCAGCATTTT; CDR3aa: CASGQGANQPQHF
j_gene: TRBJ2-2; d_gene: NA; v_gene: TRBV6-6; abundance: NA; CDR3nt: TGTGCCAGCGGACAGCAGACAGGACTGAACACCGGGGAGCTGTTTTTT; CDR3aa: CASGQQTGLNTGELFF
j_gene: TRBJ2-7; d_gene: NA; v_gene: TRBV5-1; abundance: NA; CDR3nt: TGCGCCAGCAGCTTTGGAGGGGCCAAGGATTCCGAGCAGTACTTC; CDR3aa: CASSFGGAKDSEQYF
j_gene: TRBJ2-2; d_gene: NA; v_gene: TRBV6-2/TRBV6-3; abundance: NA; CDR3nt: TGTGCCAGCAGTTACTCGAAAGAGTGGGGCGGTCTGGCCACCGGGGAGCTGTTTTTT; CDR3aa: CASSYSKEWGGLATGELFF